This is a list of T cell receptor beta chains from one sample in a study of OX40 agonist ivuxolimab in advanced cancers. Sequenced by immunoSEQ multiplex PCR; TCRdb stores in-frame clones only, minus some. The repertoire holds approximately 82,000 clones, with roughly 92% as singletons. This specimen was CD4+ or CD8+ T cells sorted from blood, taken in a trial of the OX40 agonist ivuxolimab. The receptors were sampled from an adult with an advanced solid tumor such as melanoma, head and neck, liver or kidney cancer. Both conserved end residues are part of each CDR3. A D gene is named only where the DNA matches it firmly.

>.|TRBJ2-5|TRBV19
TGTGCCAGTAGTATCGACACGGCGTATGCGACCCAGTACTTC
CASSIDTAYATQYF
>TRBD2|TRBJ2-1|TRBV4-2
TGTGCCAGCAGCCAAGTAGCGGGAGGGGCCTACAATGAGCAGTTCTTC
CASSQVAGGAYNEQFF
>.|TRBJ2-7|TRBV6-6
TGTGCCAGCAGTTACAGACCAGACTACGAGCAGTACTTC
CASSYRPDYEQYF
>TRBD1|TRBJ2-5|TRBV7-8
TGTGCCAGCAGCCAACTGACAGGGCAAGAGACCCAGTACTTC
CASSQLTGQETQYF
>.|TRBJ1-4|TRBV7-9
TGTGCCAGTTCCACCACAGGCCAGGCTAATGAAAAACTGTTTTTT
CASSTTGQANEKLFF
>TRBD1|TRBJ1-1|TRBV29-1
TGCAGCGTTGCGACATTGGACTGGACAGGGACTGAAGCTTTCTTT
CSVATLDWTGTEAFF
>.|TRBJ1-1|TRBV2
TGTGCCAGCAATCTCGACACGAACACTGAAGCTTTCTTT
CASNLDTNTEAFF
>TRBD1|TRBJ2-3|TRBV7-3
TGTGCCAGCAGTTCTAAAAGGGGGCCAAAAGATACGCAGTATTTT
CASSSKRGPKDTQYF
>.|TRBJ1-6|TRBV27
TGTGCCAGCAGTTTGCAACCCGCATATAATTCACCCCTCCACTTT
CASSLQPAYNSPLHF
>TRBD2|TRBJ2-1|TRBV10-3
TGTGCCATCAGTGAGCCCAGCGGGGGGGCCAATGAGCAGTTCTTC
CAISEPSGGANEQFF
>.|TRBJ2-7|TRBV5-1
TGCGCCAGCAGCACGGGTCGGACAGATTCCTACGAGCAGTACTTC
CASSTGRTDSYEQYF
>.|TRBJ2-5|TRBV19
TGTGCCAGTAGTGGGGCCCCCCGTGAGACCCAGTACTTC
CASSGAPRETQYF
>.|TRBJ1-2|TRBV5-5
TGTGCCAGCAGCTCCACGACGTCGGGTGGCTACACCTTC
CASSSTTSGGYTF
>.|TRBJ2-3|TRBV2
TGTGCCAGCACTCGGGGGGATACGCAGTATTTT
CASTRGDTQYF